What follows are 25 T cell receptor beta chains derived from one specimen sequenced in a study of T cells in Graves' hyperthyroidism and ophthalmopathy (dated by TCRdb to about 2019). The receptor library was made with multiplex PCR. Instrument on record: Illumina HiSeq 2000. Amplification of TCR beta CDR3 regions was carried out from RNA transcripts. The first round of RT-PCR for the TCR CDR3 was performed with the HTBI primer set and the Qiagen OneStep RT-PCR kit. TCRdb reprocessed the public reads (quality trimming at Q25 with fastp, clone calling with MiXCR) and kept in-frame beta chains. Rows with one shared CDR3 protein collapse into an entry with the most common genes and DNA. In all, the sample holds over 650,000 distinct CDR3 sequences, and around 17% of those were seen once. The top ten hold around 7.7% of the sample. The sample consisted of blood. These receptor sequences come from a man aged 18 to 29 with Graves' hyperthyroidism.

This clonotype has only a few counts. The chain is built from TRBV25-1 and TRBJ1-6; perhaps TRBD1 as D (6 bases). CDR1 is MGHDK, CDR2 SYGVNS, per germline. Trimming took off 6 bases at V and 13 bases at J, with 10 bases between the two ends. CDR3 length equals 11 residues. The DNA for the CDR3 is TGTGCCAGCAGCCCTGGGGGCCCCCTCCACTTT. This encodes CASSPGGPLHF.

This clonotype has at least ten counts. CDR3 loop: CASSGQAKGTDTQYF. CDR3 bases: TGTGCCAGCAGTGGACAGGCAAAGGGCACAGATACGCAGTATTTT. The chain employs TRBV2 and TRBJ2-3, with D possibly TRBD1 on 6 matching bases. V gave up 4 bases and J gave up 1 base, with 12 bases separating them. The V gene's germline CDR1 is SNHLY and CDR2 FYNNEI. The CDR3 length is 15 residues.

This clonotype was found a few times. The rearrangement links TRBV6-1 to TRBJ1-5; D is undetermined. The CDR3 is 13 residues long. The germline V and J ends were trimmed by 8 bases and 9 bases, with 17 bases remaining between them. The germline gives CDR1 MNHNS, CDR2 SASEGT. CDR3 residues: CASLGRTSGPQHF. DNA of the CDR3: TGTGCCAGCCTTGGACGGACCTCGGGGCCCCAGCATTTT.

Many counts were recorded for this clonotype. V gene TRBV28 combines with J gene TRBJ2-5, with TRBD2 matching 7 bases. The CDR3 contains 12 residues. CDR1 MDHEN and CDR2 SYDVKM come from the germline V gene. J was trimmed by 1 base and V by 10 bases; bases with no gene match: 3. The CDR3 region has the DNA TGTGCCATTGCTAGCGGCCAAGAGACCCAGTACTTC. Amino acid sequence: CAIASGQETQYF.

There are a few counts of this clonotype. V and J are TRBV6-2 or TRBV6-3 and TRBJ2-7, with 7 bases identical to TRBD1. Germline V gives CDR1 MNHEY, CDR2 SVGEGT. The CDR3 has 15 residues. The J segment lost 0 bases and the V segment lost 6 bases, leaving 8 bases of the junction unmatched. The CDR3 is CASRGRDRDSYEQYF. As DNA, the CDR3 is TGTGCCAGCAGGGGCCGGGACAGAGACTCCTACGAGCAGTACTTC.

The table lists this clonotype with many counts. Because the CDR3's place on the DNA is in doubt, the DNA is left out and the CDR3 is given as listed by TCRdb. This rearrangement joins TRBV28 to TRBJ1-2; TRBD1, the D gene given by the table, was not confirmed from the DNA. Germline V gives CDR1 MDHEN, CDR2 SYDVKM. Ends included, the CDR3 has 16 residues. The CDR3 is CASSSSGGTGSQGYTF.

V usage is TRBV20-1 and J usage is TRBJ2-1; TRBD2 agrees at 10 bases. V was clipped by 3 bases and J by 2 bases; unmatched bases: 7. Germline V gene sequence: CDR1 DFQATT, CDR2 SNEGSKA (reference sequence). The CDR3 is 16 residues long. DNA of the CDR3: TGCAGTGCTAGTTCCACTAGCGGGAATGCCTACAATGAGCAGTTCTTC. Translated, it gives CSASSTSGNAYNEQFF.

The chain joins TRBV9 to TRBJ2-7; D call uncertain. The V end was cut by 4 bases, the J end by 0 bases, with 14 bases between. CDR3 length: 15 residues. The V gene's germline CDR1 is SGDLS and CDR2 YYNGEE. The CDR3 DNA reads TGTGCCAGCAGCCCACCGACGGTTAGCTCCTACGAGCAGTACTTC. It codes for CASSPPTVSSYEQYF.

The chain is built from TRBV28 and TRBJ1-5; TRBD1 is a possible D gene (6 bases). Germline assignment: CDR1 MDHEN and CDR2 SYDVKM. Trimming pared 6 bases from V and 7 bases from J, leaving 16 bases between. This CDR3 has 14 residues. Here the CDR3 DNA reads TGTGCCAGCAGCGGCCTCGGACAGATCCAGCCCCAGCATTTT. Translating gives CASSGLGQIQPQHF.

A few counts support this clonotype. This sequence joins TRBV5-1 and TRBJ2-7; 9 nucleotides line up with TRBD2. This CDR3 comprises 14 residues. V was clipped by 3 bases and J by 5 bases; unmatched bases: 6. The V gene's germline CDR1 is SGHRS and CDR2 YFSETQ. The CDR3 here is CASSSGTSSNEQYF. Here the CDR3 DNA reads TGCGCCAGCAGCTCCGGGACTAGCTCAAACGAGCAGTACTTC.

CDR3 in DNA: TGCAGTGCCACGACTATCTACGAGCAGTACTTC. Its protein is CSATTIYEQYF. The V and J genes are TRBV20-1 and TRBJ2-7; TRBD2 is a possible D gene (5 bases). CDR1 and CDR2 (germline): DFQATT, SNEGSKA (reference sequence). The CDR3 loop spans 11 amino acids. With 6 bases removed from V and 3 bases from J, the gap between germline ends came to 9 bases.

J is TRBJ2-1 and V is TRBV7-6; TRBD2 matches 9 bases. The CDR3 is 16 residues long. After removal of 3 bases from V and 3 bases from J, the junction contained 6 bases not matched to a gene. The germline gives CDR1 SGHVS, CDR2 FNYEAQ. The CDR3 DNA reads TGTGCCAGCAGCTTGTCCCCTAGCGGGATCTACAATGAGCAGTTCTTC. Its protein product is CASSLSPSGIYNEQFF.

The chain joins TRBV28 to TRBJ1-4; no definite D call. Germline V gene data show CDR1 as MDHEN and CDR2 as SYDVKM. V shed 5 bases and J shed 7 bases, with 14 bases lying between them. The CDR3 spans 14 residues. CDR3 DNA sequence: TGTGCCAGCAGTGGGCCGCTTGGAGGTGAAAAACTGTTTTTT. Translation: CASSGPLGGEKLFF.

In this sample, this clonotype turned up a few times. The genes are TRBV16 and TRBJ2-4, with TRBD1 matching over 9 bases. Germline-derived CDR1 and CDR2 are KGHSY and FQNENV. The CDR3 sequence is 15 residues long. The trim removed 2 bases at V and 5 bases at J, leaving 4 bases unmatched. The CDR3 reads CASSQGGQGENIQYF. CDR3 sequence (DNA): TGTGCCAGCAGCCAAGGGGGACAGGGCGAAAACATTCAGTACTTC.

This clonotype has only one observation. The J gene is TRBJ1-1, the V gene TRBV2; 7 bases are shared with TRBD1. CDR1 SNHLY and CDR2 FYNNEI come from the germline V gene. The CDR3 has 12 amino acids. V was clipped by 6 bases and J by 11 bases; unmatched bases: 9. The CDR3 loop reads CASSQTGSGAFF. The DNA for the CDR3 is TGTGCCAGCAGCCAGACAGGGTCGGGGGCTTTCTTT.

This clonotype appeared a few times. The chain joins TRBV11-2 to TRBJ2-7; D is ambiguous. V dropped 0 bases and J dropped 0 bases, with 6 bases sitting between them. The germline CDR1 and CDR2 sequences are SGHAT and FQNNGV. The CDR3 spans 14 residues. CDR3 nucleotides: TGTGCCAGCAGCTTAGAGTTACACTCCTACGAGCAGTACTTC. The encoded protein is CASSLELHSYEQYF.

This clonotype has at least ten counts. The chain recombines TRBV6-1 with TRBJ2-7, with D uncertain. The CDR3 contains 11 residues. Per germline, CDR1 MNHNS and CDR2 SASEGT. V was trimmed by 6 bases and J by 4 bases, leaving 7 bases between them. For the CDR3, the DNA is TGTGCCAGCAGCTCCAAATACGAGCAGTACTTC. Amino acid sequence: CASSSKYEQYF.

This clonotype was counted many times. The rearrangement links TRBV12-3 or TRBV12-4 to TRBJ2-7, with a tentative D call TRBD1 (6 bases). There are 14 residues in the CDR3. V gave up 8 bases and J gave up 2 bases, with 16 bases separating them. The CDR3 sequence: CASGGSGLTYEQYF. CDR3 DNA: TGTGCCAGCGGGGGCTCGGGATTGACCTACGAGCAGTACTTC.

This clonotype was counted many times. This sequence joins TRBV2 and TRBJ2-3; D is unresolved. V lost 8 bases and J 1 base, leaving 13 bases between the germline ends. Germline CDR1 is SNHLY and CDR2 is FYNNEI. The CDR3 runs 14 residues. The CDR3 region is CASGLFGGTDTQYF. Here the CDR3 DNA reads TGTGCCAGCGGCCTCTTCGGCGGCACAGATACGCAGTATTTT. Full variable domain (rest looked up from reference TRBV2 and TRBJ2-3): EPEVTQTPSHQVTQMGQEVILRCVPISNHLYFYWYRQILGQKVEFLVSFYNNEISEKSEIFDDQFSVERPDGSNFTLKIRSTKLEDSAMYFCASGLFGGTDTQYFGPGTRLTVL.

This clonotype has a count of ten or more. The V gene is TRBV7-6, the J gene TRBJ2-7; 12 nucleotides line up with TRBD2. The CDR3 sequence is 17 residues long. Trimming took 4 bases from V and 5 from J; bases not matched to a gene: 12. The germline V gene encodes CDR1 SGHVS and CDR2 FNYEAQ. The CDR3 loop reads CASSSRRTSGIGDEQYF. CDR3 nucleotides: TGTGCCAGCAGCTCCCGGCGGACTAGCGGGATAGGCGACGAGCAGTACTTC.

This clonotype was recorded many times. The J gene is TRBJ2-5, the V gene TRBV18; D gene unclear. The germline gives CDR1 KGHSH, CDR2 LQKENI. The CDR3 totals 13 residues. V lost 3 bases, J lost 5 bases, and 10 bases lay in between. CDR3 bases: TGTGCCAGCTCACCTCCGACGTGGGAGACCCAGTACTTC. Translated: CASSPPTWETQYF.

This clonotype was detected many times. The J gene is TRBJ2-3, the V gene TRBV11-2; tentatively, D is TRBD2 (5 bases). CDR1 and CDR2 (germline): SGHAT, FQNNGV. This CDR3 has 15 amino acids. Trimming stripped 0 bases from V and 2 bases from J, with 9 bases between. CDR3 amino acids: CASSLEAGLTDTQYF. In nucleotides, the CDR3 is TGTGCCAGCAGCTTAGAGGCGGGTCTCACAGATACGCAGTATTTT.

This clonotype was counted many times. V and J are TRBV3-1 and TRBJ2-3; D unresolved. V was trimmed by 0 bases and J by 4 bases, leaving 8 bases between them. Germline assignment: CDR1 LGHDT and CDR2 YNNKEL (reference sequence). The CDR3 covers 14 residues. CDR3 in amino acids: CASSQDLTADTQYF. CDR3 DNA: TGTGCCAGCAGCCAAGATTTAACGGCAGATACGCAGTATTTT.

This clonotype was recorded a few times. The chain uses TRBV12-5 and TRBJ1-2; maybe TRBD1 (6 bases). Germline loops: CDR1 LGHNT, CDR2 FRNRAP. The length of the CDR3 is 15 residues. The V and J ends lost 1 base and 8 bases respectively, with 17 bases between them. The CDR3 reads CASGLGGGNLMGYTF. Written as DNA, the CDR3 is TGTGCTAGTGGTTTGGGGGGGGGCAACCTGATGGGCTACACCTTC.

This clonotype was counted many times. The chain combines TRBV28 with TRBJ2-3; 7 bases align to TRBD1. V trimming: 6 bases; J trimming: 2 bases; junction bases outside the gene matches: 11. Germline CDR1 and CDR2: MDHEN and SYDVKM. The CDR3 contains 16 residues. The CDR3 DNA reads TGTGCCAGCAGCGGATCCGGGACAGCCTCCACAGATACGCAGTATTTT. Amino acids: CASSGSGTASTDTQYF.